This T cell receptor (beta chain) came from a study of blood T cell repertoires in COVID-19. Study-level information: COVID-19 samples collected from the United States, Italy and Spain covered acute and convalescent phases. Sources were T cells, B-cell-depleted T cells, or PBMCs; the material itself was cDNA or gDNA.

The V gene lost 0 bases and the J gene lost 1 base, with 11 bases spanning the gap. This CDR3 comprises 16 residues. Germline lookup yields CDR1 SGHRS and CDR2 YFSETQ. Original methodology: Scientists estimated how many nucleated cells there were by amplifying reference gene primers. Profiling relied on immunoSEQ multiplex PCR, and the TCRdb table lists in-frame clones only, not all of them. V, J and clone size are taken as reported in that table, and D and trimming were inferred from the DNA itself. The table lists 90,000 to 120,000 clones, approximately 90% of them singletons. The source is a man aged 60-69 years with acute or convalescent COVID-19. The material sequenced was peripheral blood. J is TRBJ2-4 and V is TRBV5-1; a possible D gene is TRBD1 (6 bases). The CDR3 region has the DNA TGCGCCAGCAGCTTGGTAGCAGGGGTGGCCAAAAACATTCAGTACTTC. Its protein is CASSLVAGVAKNIQYF.